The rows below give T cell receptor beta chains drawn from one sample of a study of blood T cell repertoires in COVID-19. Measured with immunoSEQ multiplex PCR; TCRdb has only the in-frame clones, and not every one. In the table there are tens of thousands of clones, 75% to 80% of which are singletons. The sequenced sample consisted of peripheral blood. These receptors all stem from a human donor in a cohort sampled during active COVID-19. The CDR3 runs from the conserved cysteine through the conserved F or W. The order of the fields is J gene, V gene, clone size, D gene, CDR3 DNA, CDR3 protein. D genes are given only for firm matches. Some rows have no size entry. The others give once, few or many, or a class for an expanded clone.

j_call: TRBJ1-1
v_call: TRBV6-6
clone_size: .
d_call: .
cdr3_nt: TGTGCCAGCAGTCCTGGGGGACAAAACGTAGGGAACACTGAAGCTTTCTTT
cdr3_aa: CASSPGGQNVGNTEAFF

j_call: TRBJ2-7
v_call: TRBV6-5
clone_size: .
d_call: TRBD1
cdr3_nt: TGTGCCAGCAGTTACGACAGGGAGCTCGGGGAGCAGTACTTC
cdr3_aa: CASSYDRELGEQYF

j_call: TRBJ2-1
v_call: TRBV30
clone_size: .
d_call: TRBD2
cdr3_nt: TGTGCCTGGAGTTCCAGCGGGGTTGAGCAGTTCTTC
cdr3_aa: CAWSSSGVEQFF

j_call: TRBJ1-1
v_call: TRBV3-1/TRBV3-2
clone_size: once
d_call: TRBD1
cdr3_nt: TGTGCCAGCAGCCAAACAGGGGGCTTTATCGGCACTGAAGCTTTCTTT
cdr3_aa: CASSQTGGFIGTEAFF

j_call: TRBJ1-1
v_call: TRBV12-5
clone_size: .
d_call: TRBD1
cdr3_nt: TGTGCTAGTGGCTTCGTCCTCGGACAGGGAGGCACTGAAGCTTTCTTT
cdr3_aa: CASGFVLGQGGTEAFF

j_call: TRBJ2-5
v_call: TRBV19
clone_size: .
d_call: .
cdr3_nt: TGTGCCAGTAGTATAGGTCAGGGTACGGAGACCCAGTACTTC
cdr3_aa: CASSIGQGTETQYF

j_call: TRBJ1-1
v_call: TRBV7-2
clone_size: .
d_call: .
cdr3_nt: TGTGCCAGCAGCAAGGCAGGAGGGAACACTGAAGCTTTCTTT
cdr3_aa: CASSKAGGNTEAFF

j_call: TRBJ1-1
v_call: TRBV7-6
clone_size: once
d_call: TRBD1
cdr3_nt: TGTGCCAGCAGCCTAACCACAGGGGACACTGAAGCTTTCTTT
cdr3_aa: CASSLTTGDTEAFF

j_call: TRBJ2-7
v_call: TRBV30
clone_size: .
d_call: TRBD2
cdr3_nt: TGTGCCTGGAGTGGACCCGGGGGGGCCTCCTACGAGCAGTACTTC
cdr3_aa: CAWSGPGGASYEQYF

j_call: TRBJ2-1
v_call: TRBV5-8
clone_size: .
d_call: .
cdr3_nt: TGTGCCAGCAGCATCCACGACAGGTTGGGTTACAATGAGCAGTTCTTC
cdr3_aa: CASSIHDRLGYNEQFF

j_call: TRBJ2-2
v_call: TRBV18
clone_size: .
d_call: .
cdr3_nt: TGTGCCAGCTCACCGCGGACTATATTGAACACCGGGGAGCTGTTTTTT
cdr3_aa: CASSPRTILNTGELFF

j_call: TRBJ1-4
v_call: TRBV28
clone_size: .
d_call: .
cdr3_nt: TGTGCCAGCGTACTACAGGGCTCCGGGGAAAAACTGTTTTTT
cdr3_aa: CASVLQGSGEKLFF

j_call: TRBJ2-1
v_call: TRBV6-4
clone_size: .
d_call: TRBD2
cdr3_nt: TGTGCCAGCAGTGACGCGGGAGCAGACTACAATGAGCAGTTCTTC
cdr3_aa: CASSDAGADYNEQFF

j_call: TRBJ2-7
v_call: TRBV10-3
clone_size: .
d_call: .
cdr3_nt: TGTGCCATCTTGGGGGAGGCGAGCTACGAGCAGTACTTC
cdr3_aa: CAILGEASYEQYF

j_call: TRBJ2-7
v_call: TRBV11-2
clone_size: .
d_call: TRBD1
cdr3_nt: TGTGCCAGCAGCCCCCGGCCGGGACAGGTTGACGAGCAGTACTTC
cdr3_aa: CASSPRPGQVDEQYF

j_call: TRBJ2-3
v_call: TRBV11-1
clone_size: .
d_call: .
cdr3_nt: TGTGCCAGCAGCTTCGCCACATCCGCGCAGTATTTT
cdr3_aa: CASSFATSAQYF

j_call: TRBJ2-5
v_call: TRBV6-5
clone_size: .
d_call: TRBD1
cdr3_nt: TGTGCCAGCAGTTCCCCGGACAGGGGATCCCAAGAGACCCAGTACTTC
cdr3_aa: CASSSPDRGSQETQYF

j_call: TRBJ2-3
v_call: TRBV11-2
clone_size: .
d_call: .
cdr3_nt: TGTGCCAGCAGCTCAACAGGGCTAGGGCAGTATTTT
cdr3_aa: CASSSTGLGQYF

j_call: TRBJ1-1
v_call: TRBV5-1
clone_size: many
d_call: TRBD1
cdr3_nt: TGCGCCAGCAGCCCGGGACAGATGAACACTGAAGCTTTCTTT
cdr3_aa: CASSPGQMNTEAFF

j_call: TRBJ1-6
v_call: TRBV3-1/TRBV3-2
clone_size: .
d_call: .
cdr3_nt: TGTGCCAGCAGCCAAACAAGGCTAGGATCACCCCTCCACTTT
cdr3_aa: CASSQTRLGSPLHF

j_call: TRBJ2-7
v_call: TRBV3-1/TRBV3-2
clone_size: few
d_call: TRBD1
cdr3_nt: TGTGCCAGCAGCCAAGGGGTGACAGGGGCCGAGCAGTACTTC
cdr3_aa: CASSQGVTGAEQYF

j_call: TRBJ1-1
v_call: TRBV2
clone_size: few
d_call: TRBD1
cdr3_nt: TGTGCCAGCACGGACAGGGGGCTAACTGAAGCTTTCTTT
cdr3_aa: CASTDRGLTEAFF

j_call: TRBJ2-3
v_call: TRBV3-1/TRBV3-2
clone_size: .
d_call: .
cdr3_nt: TGTGCCAGCAGCTTCCACACAGATACGCAGTATTTT
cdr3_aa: CASSFHTDTQYF